A single sample is the source of the 19 T cell receptor beta chains below, sequenced in a study of monozygotic twins with inflammatory bowel disease. After re-calling the 5' RACE reads, TCRdb lists one entry per CDR3 protein, DNA absent. The repertoire shows more than 300,000 distinct CDR3 sequences; the top ten hold 2.6%. The sequenced sample was blood. The receptors were sampled from a human donor with ulcerative colitis or Crohn's disease, or a healthy co-twin of an affected twin (not recorded which).

V gene TRBV5-1 combines with J gene TRBJ2-1; TCRdb lists TRBD2, though no DNA is available to test this call. There are 19 residues in the CDR3. Germline V gives CDR1 SGHRS, CDR2 YFSETQ. Here the CDR3 reads CASSLGARLLPLNPNEQFF.

V gene TRBV18 combines with J gene TRBJ1-6. The germline V gene encodes CDR1 KGHSH and CDR2 LQKENI. The CDR3 sequence is 15 residues long. The CDR3 protein is CASSPGRRSLIPLHF.

The genes are TRBV4-1 and TRBJ2-1; TCRdb selects TRBD1, and the lack of DNA leaves this call unchecked. The CDR3 covers 12 residues. Germline V CDR1 and CDR2: MGHRA, YSYEKL. CDR3 protein: CASSHAPDEQFF.

V is TRBV12-3 or TRBV12-4 and J is TRBJ2-7; without DNA, the TCRdb call of TRBD2 cannot be checked. This CDR3 contains 16 residues. The CDR3 protein is CASSALVDSRGYEQYF.

The chain joins TRBV29-1 to TRBJ2-5; no DNA is available, so the TRBD1 call from TCRdb remains unchecked. The CDR3 contains 13 residues. Germline CDR1 and CDR2: SQVTM and ANQGSEA. CDR3 amino acids: CSVGQGRGETQYF.

This chain joins TRBV18 and TRBJ2-5; TCRdb designates TRBD1, a call that cannot be tested without DNA. The CDR3 sequence is 16 residues long. Per germline, CDR1 KGHSH and CDR2 LQKENI. The CDR3: CASSPRKIYGGETQYF.

V usage is TRBV5-1 and J usage is TRBJ2-7; checking the TCRdb D call of TRBD1 is not possible without DNA. The V gene's germline CDR1 is SGHRS and CDR2 YFSETQ. The CDR3 sequence is 14 residues long. This CDR3 is CASSLVGQSYEQYF.

The CDR3 spells CASSQVGGALSIGEQFF. The chain joins TRBV3-1 to TRBJ2-1; TCRdb designates TRBD2, a call that cannot be tested without DNA. CDR1 and CDR2 (germline): LGHDT, YNNKEL (reference sequence). CDR3 length equals 17 residues.

The V and J genes are TRBV20-1 and TRBJ2-1; no DNA is available, so the TRBD2 call from TCRdb remains unchecked. The germline CDR1 and CDR2 sequences are DFQATT and SNEGSKA (reference sequence). The CDR3 contains 16 residues. The chain's CDR3 is CSNEASGAISYNEQFF.

The chain uses TRBV2 and TRBJ2-2; TCRdb lists TRBD1, though no DNA is available to test this call. This CDR3 contains 14 residues. Germline V gives CDR1 SNHLY, CDR2 FYNNEI. The CDR3 is CASSVRTVTGELFF.

The CDR3 region is CASSWGGVEAFF. The chain combines TRBV12-3 or TRBV12-4 with TRBJ1-1; TCRdb's D call of TRBD1 is untestable without DNA. The CDR3 runs to 12 residues.

The rearrangement uses TRBV7-2 and TRBJ2-7; TCRdb proposes TRBD1, but this gene call is untestable without DNA. The CDR3 has 15 residues. Germline values: CDR1 SGHTA, CDR2 FQGNSA. Here the CDR3 reads CASSRLQGGNYEQYF.

The V gene is TRBV27, the J gene TRBJ1-1; TCRdb selects TRBD1, and the lack of DNA leaves this call unchecked. The CDR3 length is 14 residues. From germline, CDR1 is MNHEY and CDR2 SMNVEV (reference sequence). CDR3 in amino acids: CASSMRDSNTQAFF.

The J gene is TRBJ2-7, the V gene TRBV20-1; TCRdb's assignment of TRBD2 cannot be checked, as there is no DNA. CDR3 length: 15 residues. The V gene's germline CDR1 is DFQATT and CDR2 SNEGSKA (reference sequence). Here the CDR3 reads CSARDNGLEHYEQYF.

The chain recombines TRBV9 with TRBJ2-5; TCRdb reports TRBD2, a call that lacks DNA to check it against. CDR3 length: 17 amino acids. The germline CDR1 and CDR2 sequences are SGDLS and YYNGEE. The CDR3 sequence is CASSVGLLAGAQETQYF.

The chain uses TRBV29-1 and TRBJ2-5; absent DNA, TCRdb's TRBD1 call cannot be checked. Germline loops: CDR1 SQVTM, CDR2 ANQGSEA. The CDR3 extends over 21 amino acids. CDR3 loop: CSVEELGGSPSGPPSQETQYF.

The genes are TRBV6-1 and TRBJ2-1; the TCRdb call, TRBD1, lacks DNA for checking. CDR1 MNHNS and CDR2 SASEGT come from the germline V gene. The length of the CDR3 is 14 residues. The chain's CDR3 is CASRGDRVKDEQFF.

The chain carries TRBV3-1 and TRBJ2-6. The CDR3 runs to 16 residues. CDR1 and CDR2 (germline): LGHDT, YNNKEL (reference sequence). CDR3 residues: CASSPHRRSGANVLTF.

This chain connects TRBV9 to TRBJ1-2. CDR3 length: 14 residues. The germline CDR1 and CDR2 sequences are SGDLS and YYNGEE. CDR3: CASRTTADVNGYTF.